This TCR beta chain was sequenced during a study of cytomegalovirus exposure and HLA in healthy donors. This clone was counted once. This CDR3 has 14 amino acids. Germline CDR1 and CDR2: MNHNS and SASEGT. A multiplex PCR was run with 60 Vbeta primers and 13 Jbeta primers. Repertoires were generated with immunoSEQ multiplex PCR, while TCRdb's copy carries only in-frame clones and drops some. The sample has fewer than 150,000 clones; about 70% are singletons. The origin of this receptor is a man between 35 and 55 years old in good health and CMV-seronegative. The material sequenced was PBMCs. This chain uses TRBV6-1 with TRBJ2-5; D may be TRBD2 (6 bases). The end of the DNA fits TRBJ2-7 better, so the J call may be wrong. CDR3 coding DNA: TGTGCCAGCAGTACAGCAGGGAGGAAGGACGAGCAGTACTTC. Its protein is CASSTAGRKDEQYF.